The source of this T cell receptor (beta chain) is a study of regulatory T cells in long-lasting Graves disease. Study outcomes and limitations: Persistent cases favored TRBV28, TRBJ1-2 and TRBJ2-5.

This clonotype was counted many times. Its antigen remains unidentified. Library construction for TCR beta used iRepertoire HTBI primers and Arm-PCR of CDR3 regions. Original data processing: Identification yielded 62 TRBV and about 15 TRBJ segments across samples. One entry per CDR3 protein results from TCRdb running MiXCR on the multiplex PCR reads. TCRdb assigned the V and J calls; the authors' analysis was not used. The sample lists fewer than 400,000 distinct CDR3 sequences; about 20% were seen once. Germline V CDR1 and CDR2: DFQATT, SNEGSKA (reference sequence). The CDR3 extends over 16 amino acids. Trimming took off 0 bases at V and 4 bases at J, with 18 bases between the two ends. Time point indicated: persistent/refractory GD, antithyroid drugs over 5 years with positive TRAb. PBMC-extracted RNA yielded the TCR library. Graves' disease diagnosis followed American Thyroid Association guidelines.

The specimen comprised peripheral blood mononuclear cells (PBMCs), sampled when the disease was refractory, from a patient treated with antithyroid drugs. The chain has TRBV20-1 and TRBJ2-5, with a possible D match to TRBD2 (6 bases). The source is a female donor with Graves disease. This chain's CDR3 is CSARDPGASDLETQYF. The CDR3 DNA reads TGCAGTGCTAGAGACCCGGGAGCCTCCGATCTAGAGACCCAGTACTTC.